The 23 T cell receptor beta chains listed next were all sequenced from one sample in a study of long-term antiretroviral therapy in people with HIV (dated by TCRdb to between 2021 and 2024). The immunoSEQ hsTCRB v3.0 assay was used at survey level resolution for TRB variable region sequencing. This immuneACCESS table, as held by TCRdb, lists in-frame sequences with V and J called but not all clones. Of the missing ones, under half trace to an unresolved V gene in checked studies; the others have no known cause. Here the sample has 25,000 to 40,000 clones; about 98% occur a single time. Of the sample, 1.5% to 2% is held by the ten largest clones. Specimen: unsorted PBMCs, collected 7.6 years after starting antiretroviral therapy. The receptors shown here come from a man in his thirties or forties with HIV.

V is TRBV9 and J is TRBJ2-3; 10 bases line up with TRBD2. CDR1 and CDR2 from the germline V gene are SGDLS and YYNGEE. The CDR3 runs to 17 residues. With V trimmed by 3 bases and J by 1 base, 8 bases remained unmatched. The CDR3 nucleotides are TGTGCCAGCAGCGATGGCCGGGGGACTAGCGGCACAGATACGCAGTATTTT. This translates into CASSDGRGTSGTDTQYF.

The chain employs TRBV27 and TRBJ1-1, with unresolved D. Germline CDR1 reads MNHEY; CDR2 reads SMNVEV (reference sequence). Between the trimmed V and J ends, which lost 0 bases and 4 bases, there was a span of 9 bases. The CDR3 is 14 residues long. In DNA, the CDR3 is TGTGCCAGCAGTTTATCGGACGGCAGCACTGAAGCTTTCTTT. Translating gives CASSLSDGSTEAFF.

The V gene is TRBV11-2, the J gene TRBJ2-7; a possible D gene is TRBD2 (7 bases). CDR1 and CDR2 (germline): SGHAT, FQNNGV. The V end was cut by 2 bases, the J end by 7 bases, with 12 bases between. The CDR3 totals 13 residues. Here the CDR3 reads CASSLRGRAEQYF. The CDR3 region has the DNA TGTGCCAGCAGCTTAAGGGGGAGGGCGGAGCAGTACTTC.

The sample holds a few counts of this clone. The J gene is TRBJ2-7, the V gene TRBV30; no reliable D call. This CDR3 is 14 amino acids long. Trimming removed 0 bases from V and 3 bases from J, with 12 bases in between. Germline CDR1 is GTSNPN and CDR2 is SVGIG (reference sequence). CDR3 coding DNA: TGTGCCTGGAGTGTACAATCAGGCGGCTACGAGCAGTACTTC. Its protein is CAWSVQSGGYEQYF.

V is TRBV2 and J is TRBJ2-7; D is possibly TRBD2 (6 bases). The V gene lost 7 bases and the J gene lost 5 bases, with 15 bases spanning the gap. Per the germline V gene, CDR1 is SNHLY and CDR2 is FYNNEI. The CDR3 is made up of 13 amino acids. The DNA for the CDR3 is TGTGCCAGCACCGACGACGGGGGTCACGAGCAGTACTTC. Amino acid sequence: CASTDDGGHEQYF.

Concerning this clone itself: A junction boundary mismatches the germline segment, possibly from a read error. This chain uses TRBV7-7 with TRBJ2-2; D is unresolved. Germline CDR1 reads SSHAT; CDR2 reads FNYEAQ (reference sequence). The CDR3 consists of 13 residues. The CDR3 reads CASRPGNTGELFF. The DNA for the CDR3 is TGTGCTAGCAGGCCGGGGAACACCGGGGAGCTGTTTTTT.

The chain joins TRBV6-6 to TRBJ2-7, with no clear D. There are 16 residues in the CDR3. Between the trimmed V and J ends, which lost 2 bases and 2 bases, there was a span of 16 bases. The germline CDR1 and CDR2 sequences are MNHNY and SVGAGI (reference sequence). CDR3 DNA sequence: TGTGCCAGCAGTTACGCCGCGGTTCCGTCTACCTACGAGCAGTACTTC. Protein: CASSYAAVPSTYEQYF.

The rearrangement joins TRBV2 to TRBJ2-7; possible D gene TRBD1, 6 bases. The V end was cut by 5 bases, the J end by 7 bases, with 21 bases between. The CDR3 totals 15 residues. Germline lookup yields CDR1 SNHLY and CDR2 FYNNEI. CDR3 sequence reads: CASSRLGQPHGEQYF. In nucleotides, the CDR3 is TGTGCCAGCAGTCGCCTCGGACAGCCCCATGGGGAGCAGTACTTC.

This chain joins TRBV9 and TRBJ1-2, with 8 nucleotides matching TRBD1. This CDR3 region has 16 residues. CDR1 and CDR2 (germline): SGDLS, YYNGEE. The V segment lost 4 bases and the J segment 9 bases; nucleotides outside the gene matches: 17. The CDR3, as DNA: TGTGCCAGCAGCCCCCCGGGACTCCAACAGGGGGAAAGCTACACCTTC. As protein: CASSPPGLQQGESYTF.

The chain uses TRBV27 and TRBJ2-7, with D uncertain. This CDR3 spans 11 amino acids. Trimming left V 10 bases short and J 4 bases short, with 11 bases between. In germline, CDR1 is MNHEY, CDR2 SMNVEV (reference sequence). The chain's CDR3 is CATSDGYEQYF. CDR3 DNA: TGTGCCACATCGGACGGTTACGAGCAGTACTTC.

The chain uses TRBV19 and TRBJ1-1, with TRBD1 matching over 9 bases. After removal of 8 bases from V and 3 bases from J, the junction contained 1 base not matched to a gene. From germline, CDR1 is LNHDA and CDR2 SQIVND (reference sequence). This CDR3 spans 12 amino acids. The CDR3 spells CASGQGYTEAFF. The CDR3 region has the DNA TGTGCCAGTGGACAGGGGTACACTGAAGCTTTCTTT.

CDR3 nucleotide sequence: TGTGCCAGCAGCTTAGGACAGACAAACCCTAACACTGAAGCTTTCTTT. Its translation is CASSLGQTNPNTEAFF. The chain links TRBV7-9 to TRBJ1-1; tentative D call: TRBD1 (5 bases). V was clipped by 1 base and J by 2 bases, with 14 bases between them. Germline V gene sequence: CDR1 SEHNR, CDR2 FQNEAQ (reference sequence). This CDR3 contains 16 residues.

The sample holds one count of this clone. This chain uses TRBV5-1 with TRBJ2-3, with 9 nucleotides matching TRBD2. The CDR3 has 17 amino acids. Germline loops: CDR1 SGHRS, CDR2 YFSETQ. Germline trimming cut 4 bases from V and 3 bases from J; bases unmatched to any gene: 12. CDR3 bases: TGCGCCAGCAGCCCGGGTTTAGCGGGAGTTTATACAGATACGCAGTATTTT. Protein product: CASSPGLAGVYTDTQYF.

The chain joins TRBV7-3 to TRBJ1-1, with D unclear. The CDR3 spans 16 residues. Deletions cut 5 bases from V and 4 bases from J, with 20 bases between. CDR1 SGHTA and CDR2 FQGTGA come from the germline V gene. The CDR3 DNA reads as TGTGCCAGCAGCCCCTGGGAGAAGGGTGGAGGCACTGAAGCTTTCTTT. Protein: CASSPWEKGGGTEAFF.

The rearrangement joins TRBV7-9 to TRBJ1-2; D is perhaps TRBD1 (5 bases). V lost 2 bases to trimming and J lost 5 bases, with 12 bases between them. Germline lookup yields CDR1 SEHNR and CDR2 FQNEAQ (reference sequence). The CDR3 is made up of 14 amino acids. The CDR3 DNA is TGTGCCAGCAGCTTAAGCGGGGGGAGATATGGCTACACCTTC. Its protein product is CASSLSGGRYGYTF.

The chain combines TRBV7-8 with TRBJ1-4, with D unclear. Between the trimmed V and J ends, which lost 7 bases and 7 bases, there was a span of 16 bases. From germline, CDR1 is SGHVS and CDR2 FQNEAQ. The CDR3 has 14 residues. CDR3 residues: CASTARERGEKLFF. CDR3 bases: TGTGCCAGCACCGCGCGGGAACGGGGTGAAAAACTGTTTTTT. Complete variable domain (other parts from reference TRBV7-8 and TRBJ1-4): GAGVSQSPRYKVAKRGQDVALRCDPISGHVSLFWYQQALGQGPEFLTYFQNEAQLDKSGLPSDRFFAERPEGSVSTLKIQRTQQEDSAVYLCASTARERGEKLFFGSGTQLSVL.

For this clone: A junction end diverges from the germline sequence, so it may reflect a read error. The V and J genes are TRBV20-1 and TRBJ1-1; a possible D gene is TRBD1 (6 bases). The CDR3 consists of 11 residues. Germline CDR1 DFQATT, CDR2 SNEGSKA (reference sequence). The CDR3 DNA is TGTTCTGGACAGATAAACACTGAAGCTTTCTTT. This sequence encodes CSGQINTEAFF.

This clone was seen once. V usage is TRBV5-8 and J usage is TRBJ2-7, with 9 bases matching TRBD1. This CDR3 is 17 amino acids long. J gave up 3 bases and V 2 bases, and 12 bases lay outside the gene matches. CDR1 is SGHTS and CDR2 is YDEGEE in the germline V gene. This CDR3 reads CASSFTPWGQGVYEQYF. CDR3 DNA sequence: TGTGCCAGCAGCTTCACCCCCTGGGGACAGGGAGTCTACGAGCAGTACTTC.

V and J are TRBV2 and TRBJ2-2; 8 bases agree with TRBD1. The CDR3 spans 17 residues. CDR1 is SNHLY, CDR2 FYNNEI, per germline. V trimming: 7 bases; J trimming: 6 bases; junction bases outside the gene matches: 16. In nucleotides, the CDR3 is TGTGCCAGCAATACGGTCCCGGACAGGGTCGTCCCCGGGGAGCTGTTTTTT. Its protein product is CASNTVPDRVVPGELFF.

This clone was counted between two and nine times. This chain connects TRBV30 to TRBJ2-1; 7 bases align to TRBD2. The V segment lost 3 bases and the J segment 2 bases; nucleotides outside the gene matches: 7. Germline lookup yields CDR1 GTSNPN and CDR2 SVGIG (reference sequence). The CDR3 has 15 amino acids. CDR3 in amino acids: CAWSTGGEAYNEQFF. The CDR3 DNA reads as TGTGCCTGGAGCACTGGGGGGGAGGCCTACAATGAGCAGTTCTTC. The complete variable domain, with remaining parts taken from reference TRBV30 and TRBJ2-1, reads SQTIHQWPATLVQPVGSPLSLECTVEGTSNPNLYWYRQAAGRGLQLLFYSVGIGQISSEVPQNLSASRPQDRQFILSSKKLLLSDSGFYLCAWSTGGEAYNEQFFGPGTRLTVL.

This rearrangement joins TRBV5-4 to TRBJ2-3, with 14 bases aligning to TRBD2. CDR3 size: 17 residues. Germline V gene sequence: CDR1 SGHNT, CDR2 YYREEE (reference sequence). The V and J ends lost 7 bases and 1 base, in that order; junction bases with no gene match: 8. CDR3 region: CASHPGLAGVGTDTQYF. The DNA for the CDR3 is TGTGCCAGCCACCCGGGACTAGCGGGAGTAGGCACAGATACGCAGTATTTT.

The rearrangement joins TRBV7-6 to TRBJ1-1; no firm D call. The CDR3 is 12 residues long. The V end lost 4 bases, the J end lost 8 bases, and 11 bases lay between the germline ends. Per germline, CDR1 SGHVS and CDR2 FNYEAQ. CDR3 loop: CASSSPGGEAFF. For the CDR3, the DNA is TGTGCCAGCAGCTCCCCGGGTGGAGAAGCTTTCTTT.

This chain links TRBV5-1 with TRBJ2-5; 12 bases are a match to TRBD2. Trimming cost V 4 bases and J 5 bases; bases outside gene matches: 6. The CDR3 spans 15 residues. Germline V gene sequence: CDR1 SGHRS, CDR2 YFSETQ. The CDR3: CASSLAGGRQETQYF. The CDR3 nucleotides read TGCGCCAGCAGCCTAGCGGGGGGGCGGCAGGAGACCCAGTACTTC. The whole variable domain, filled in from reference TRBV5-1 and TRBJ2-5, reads KAGVTQTPRYLIKTRGQQVTLSCSPISGHRSVSWYQQTPGQGLQFLFEYFSETQRNKGNFPGRFSGRQFSNSRSEMNVSTLELGDSALYLCASSLAGGRQETQYFGPGTRLLVL.